This TCR beta chain originates from a study of chemoradiotherapy in HPV16-positive cancers. Across the whole study: Candidate HPV-specific T-cell clones and common TCR motifs came from functional assays in a couple of HPV16-positive patients.

Of note for this clone: The antigen is undetermined.

Repeated repertoire sampling spanned the course of chemoradiotherapy. The table came from immunoSEQ multiplex PCR; TCRdb's copy has only in-frame clones and leaves some out. The sample holds about 27,000 clones, over 90% seen once. Per germline, CDR1 KGHSH and CDR2 LQKENI. The CDR3 has 16 amino acids. V lost 3 bases to trimming and J lost 0 bases, with 12 bases between them. Broader study findings: Candidate HPV-specific clones and E7-related TCR motifs grew in tumor during treatment.

This chain joins TRBV18 and TRBJ1-3, with D perhaps TRBD1 (5 bases). The source was blood, collected from a patient who underwent chemoradiotherapy. This TCR derives from a human donor with HPV-associated anogenital cancer. DNA of the CDR3: TGTGCCAGCTCACCCCCGACAGTTAGCTCTGGAAACACCATATATTTT. It yields the protein CASSPPTVSSGNTIYF.